There are many counts of the clone carrying this T cell receptor (beta chain). Its antigen is not identified. Primers used in a second PCR of roughly 6 to 12 cycles were a sample-barcoded 5' primer and a J-beta primer mix. In TCRdb, the 5' RACE reads were re-called with MiXCR into one record per CDR3 protein. This sample has about 930,000 distinct CDR3 sequences, with 25% to 35% found just once. Per germline, CDR1 MNHNS and CDR2 SASEGT. V lost 3 bases to trimming and J lost 4 bases, with 6 bases between them. This CDR3 has 12 residues. Donation came from healthy Caucasian individuals in Russia who were aged roughly 6 to 95. This sample is part of a study of blood T cells in healthy people across ages. Across the study: Every two T cells gave about one barcoded beta molecule via template switching. Study outcomes and limitations: Long-lived donors exceeded aged donors in naive CD4+ cells and diversity.

A further study also used this sample, focusing on T cells of mothers and their children. Per that study: The authors identified no persistent microchimeric T cell clones.

This TCR derives from a woman aged 40 to 50 in good health. Sequencing was done on a sample of blood. The chain is built from TRBV6-1 and TRBJ1-2; D not resolved. This CDR3 reads CASSEGSYGYTF. The CDR3 DNA is TGTGCCAGCAGTGAGGGTTCCTATGGCTACACCTTC.